This TCR beta chain is drawn from a study of T cell responses to AZD1222 COVID-19 vaccine. Here immunoSEQ multiplex PCR was the method, and the copy in TCRdb shows in-frame clones only, minus some. The table records some 150,000 clones, roughly 90% of them present only once. The sequencing here drew on peripheral blood, taken 28 days after the second AZD1222 dose. The source of this sequence is an adult who received the AZD1222 COVID-19 vaccine.

CDR3 DNA: TGTGCCAGCAGCTTAAGTCAGGGGGCTGGCTACACCTTC. Translation gives CASSLSQGAGYTF. This chain links TRBV7-9 with TRBJ1-2; TRBD1 aligns across 8 bases. J was trimmed by 7 bases and V by 2 bases; bases with no gene match: 3. The CDR3 sequence is 13 residues long. Germline lookup yields CDR1 SEHNR and CDR2 FQNEAQ (reference sequence). Full variable domain (rest looked up from reference TRBV7-9 and TRBJ1-2): DTGVSQNPRHKITKRGQNVTFRCDPISEHNRLYWYRQTLGQGPEFLTYFQNEAQLEKSRLLSDRFSAERPKGSFSTLEIQRTEQGDSAMYLCASSLSQGAGYTFGSGTRLTVV.